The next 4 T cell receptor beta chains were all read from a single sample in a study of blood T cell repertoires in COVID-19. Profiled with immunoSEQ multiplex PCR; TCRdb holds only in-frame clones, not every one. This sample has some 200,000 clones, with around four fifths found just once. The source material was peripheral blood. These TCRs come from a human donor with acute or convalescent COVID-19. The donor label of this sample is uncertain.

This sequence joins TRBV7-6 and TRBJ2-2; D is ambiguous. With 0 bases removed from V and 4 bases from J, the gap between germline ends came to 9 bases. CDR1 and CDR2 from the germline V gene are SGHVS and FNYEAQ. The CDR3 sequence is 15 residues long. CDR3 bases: TGTGCCAGCAGCTTAGCGGTTGTCGGCACCGGGGAGCTGTTTTTT. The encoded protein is CASSLAVVGTGELFF.

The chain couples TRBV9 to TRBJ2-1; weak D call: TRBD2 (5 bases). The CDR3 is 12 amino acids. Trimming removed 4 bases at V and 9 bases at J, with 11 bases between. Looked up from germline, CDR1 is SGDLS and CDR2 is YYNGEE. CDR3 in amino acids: CASSPGLGEQFF. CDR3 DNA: TGTGCCAGCAGCCCCGGACTCGGTGAGCAGTTCTTC.

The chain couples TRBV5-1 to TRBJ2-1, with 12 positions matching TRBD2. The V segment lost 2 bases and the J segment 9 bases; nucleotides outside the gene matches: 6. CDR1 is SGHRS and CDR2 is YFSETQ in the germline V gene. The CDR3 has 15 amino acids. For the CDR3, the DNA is TGCGCCAGCAGCTTAACGACTAGCGGGAGTACTGAGCAGTTCTTC. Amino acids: CASSLTTSGSTEQFF.

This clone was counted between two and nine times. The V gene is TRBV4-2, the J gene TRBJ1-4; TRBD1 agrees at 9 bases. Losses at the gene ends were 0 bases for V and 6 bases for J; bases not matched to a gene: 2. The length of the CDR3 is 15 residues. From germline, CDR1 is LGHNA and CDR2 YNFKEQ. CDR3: CASSQEGQGHEKLFF. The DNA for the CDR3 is TGTGCCAGCAGCCAAGAGGGACAGGGTCATGAAAAACTGTTTTTT.